The 10 T cell receptor beta chains in this list originate from one sample, sequenced in a study of OX40 agonist ivuxolimab in advanced cancers. Sequenced by immunoSEQ multiplex PCR; TCRdb stores in-frame clones only, minus some. Here the sample spans about 99,000 clones, approximately 93% being singletons. Sequenced material: CD4+ or CD8+ T cells sorted from blood, taken in a trial of the OX40 agonist ivuxolimab. The receptors shown here come from an adult with an advanced solid tumor such as melanoma, head and neck, liver or kidney cancer.

This sequence joins TRBV6-5 and TRBJ1-2; unclear D gene. The V end was cut by 4 bases, the J end by 8 bases, with 8 bases between. The CDR3 length is 11 residues. Germline V gives CDR1 MNHEY, CDR2 SVGAGI. The CDR3 sequence: CASSWGGGYTF. For the CDR3, the DNA is TGTGCCAGCAGTTGGGGTGGGGGCTACACCTTC.

The V call is TRBV28, the J call TRBJ1-5; TRBD1 might be the D (5 bases). Germline loops: CDR1 MDHEN, CDR2 SYDVKM. V was cut by 7 bases and J by 7 bases, with 17 bases left in between. The CDR3 is 14 residues long. The CDR3 sequence: CASTPGGFSQPQHF. The CDR3 nucleotides are TGTGCCAGCACTCCGGGGGGGTTTAGCCAGCCCCAGCATTTT.

This sequence joins TRBV5-4 and TRBJ1-4, with TRBD1 matching over 8 bases. CDR3 length: 14 amino acids. CDR1 SGHNT and CDR2 YYREEE come from the germline V gene (reference sequence). With 3 bases clipped from V and 8 bases from J, the junction kept 6 bases outside the gene matches. The CDR3 DNA sequence: TGTGCCAGCAGCTCGGACAGGGTTCGGGAAAAACTGTTTTTT. Its translation: CASSSDRVREKLFF.

The rearrangement joins TRBV4-1 to TRBJ2-7; 7 bases fit TRBD2. The CDR3 totals 15 residues. CDR1 is MGHRA, CDR2 YSYEKL, per germline. After removal of 0 bases from V and 3 bases from J, the junction contained 5 bases not matched to a gene. The CDR3 here is CASSQDGDYNYEQYF. The CDR3 region has the DNA TGCGCCAGCAGCCAAGATGGGGACTACAACTACGAGCAGTACTTC.

Comment on this clone: This sample includes further DNA sequences coding for the same CDR3. CDR3 residues: CASSLGATDTQYF. As DNA, the CDR3 is TGTGCCAGCAGCTTAGGAGCCACAGATACGCAGTATTTT. The chain uses TRBV7-2 and TRBJ2-3; D not certain. Trimming removed 1 base from V and 2 bases from J, with 4 bases in between. Per germline, CDR1 SGHTA and CDR2 FQGNSA. The CDR3 loop spans 13 amino acids.

The chain joins TRBV5-1 to TRBJ2-7; D uncertain. The CDR3 spans 11 residues. The V gene's germline CDR1 is SGHRS and CDR2 YFSETQ. Trimming shortened V by 1 base and J by 5 bases, and 4 bases separated the two germline ends. The CDR3 DNA sequence: TGCGCCAGCAGCTTGTATGACGAGCAGTACTTC. Translating it yields CASSLYDEQYF.

The chain recombines TRBV19 with TRBJ1-1, with TRBD1 identical over 9 bases. The V gene's germline CDR1 is LNHDA and CDR2 SQIVND (reference sequence). V was pared by 9 bases and J by 2 bases, with 4 bases of the junction left unmatched. The CDR3 has 13 residues. CDR3: CASLGQGNTEAFF. CDR3 nucleotide sequence: TGTGCCAGCCTGGGACAGGGAAACACTGAAGCTTTCTTT. Using reference TRBV19 and TRBJ1-1 for the parts outside the CDR3, the full variable domain is DGGITQSPKYLFRKEGQNVTLSCEQNLNHDAMYWYRQDPGQGLRLIYYSQIVNDFQKGDIAEGYSVSREKKESFPLTVTSAQKNPTAFYLCASLGQGNTEAFFGQGTRLTVV.

The J gene is TRBJ1-2, the V gene TRBV5-1; D remains ambiguous. CDR1 SGHRS and CDR2 YFSETQ come from the germline V gene. The CDR3 is 15 amino acids. V dropped 1 base and J dropped 4 bases, with 14 bases sitting between them. CDR3 sequence reads: CASSLTRWEGYGYTF. The CDR3 coding sequence is TGCGCCAGCAGCTTGACCCGTTGGGAGGGCTATGGCTACACCTTC. Combining the CDR3 with reference TRBV5-1 and TRBJ1-2 gives the whole variable domain KAGVTQTPRYLIKTRGQQVTLSCSPISGHRSVSWYQQTPGQGLQFLFEYFSETQRNKGNFPGRFSGRQFSNSRSEMNVSTLELGDSALYLCASSLTRWEGYGYTFGSGTRLTVV.

The J gene is TRBJ1-1, the V gene TRBV15; 11 nucleotides match TRBD1. The CDR3 consists of 16 residues. V shed 1 base, J shed 5 bases, and the junction held 6 bases outside the gene matches. In germline, CDR1 is LNHNV, CDR2 YYDKDF (reference sequence). The CDR3 sequence is CATSRGPGQGGTEAFF. CDR3 nucleotide sequence: TGTGCCACCAGCAGAGGGCCGGGACAGGGGGGAACTGAAGCTTTCTTT.

The rearrangement joins TRBV2 to TRBJ2-3; D is ambiguous. The CDR3 runs 14 residues. V lost 4 bases and J 1 base, leaving 9 bases between the germline ends. CDR1 is SNHLY, CDR2 FYNNEI, per germline. The CDR3 DNA reads as TGTGCCAGCAGTGCCCGTCCCGGCACAGATACGCAGTATTTT. Its protein product is CASSARPGTDTQYF. Supplemented by reference TRBV2 and TRBJ2-3, the full variable domain reads EPEVTQTPSHQVTQMGQEVILRCVPISNHLYFYWYRQILGQKVEFLVSFYNNEISEKSEIFDDQFSVERPDGSNFTLKIRSTKLEDSAMYFCASSARPGTDTQYFGPGTRLTVL.